The sequence of this TCR beta chain was determined in a study of fetal regulatory T cell absence and autoimmunity (dated 2017 in TCRdb). A note on the overall study: Exocrine pancreas autoimmunity was seen in the IPEX patients without clinical diabetes.

The CDR3 runs 14 amino acids, cysteine and phenylalanine included. Of the read, only the CDR3 DNA is kept; its 42 bases are in frame from base 1. CDR1 SGHRS and CDR2 YFSETQ are derived from the germline V gene. At the junction V is shortened by 2 bases and J by 1 base, with 8 bases in between. Amplification and barcoding of TCRbeta CDR3 regions were carried out by two-step multiplex PCR on the immunoSEQ human TCRbeta survey platform. Illumina instruments were used to sequence the libraries, and IgH from the same samples was sequenced in parallel. The original pipeline was this. To remove PCR and sequencing errors, raw reads were filtered against IMGT V, D, J definitions and grouped with a nearest-neighbor algorithm. A clone was defined as an identical nucleotide sequence, and differential abundance between tissues was tested with a Fisher exact test for each clone using a pFDR threshold of p<0.01. Clones with frequencies too low for statistical inference were excluded by a minimum inclusion filter of 10 in either sample. The immunoSEQ Analyzer was used for pairwise clonal comparisons, while IMGT tools were used to assess gene family usage. TCRdb took over this immuneACCESS table, retaining in-frame rearrangements with V and J assigned. Such tables are incomplete; in checked studies, under half of the missing clones stem from an unresolved V gene, and the remainder is unexplained. V, J and clone size reflect that table, while D and trimming were determined from the DNA. For this sample the table gives about 95,000 clones, of which less than 80% were detected only once. Together, the top ten hold less than 2.5% of the sample.

Repertoire sequencing was done on genomic DNA taken from frozen pancreas tissue. Genomic DNA, roughly 1.7-3.4 ug, was extracted from umbilical cord blood or frozen pancreas using the DNeasy Blood and Tissue Kit. The study at large found these results: Cord blood and pancreas had broadly similar TRB gene family usage, which resembled published neonatal and adult repertoires. The oligoclonal enrichment was interpreted as supporting antigen-driven autoimmunity in the pancreas before birth in IPEX syndrome. Significant oligoclonal enrichment of the TCR compartment was observed in pancreas versus cord blood, with some top clones enriched more than 90-fold.

On this clone: Its antigen is currently not known. The input lacks base qualities; no much larger clone sits a single base away.

The receptor chain draws on TRBV5-1 and TRBJ2-3; the D gene is not confidently resolved. Sequenced sample: pancreas tissue. The sequence derives from a male donor with IPEX syndrome. The CDR3 corresponds to CASSLGRGTDTQYF. The DNA sequence is TGCGCCAGCAGCTTAGGGCGAGGCACAGATACGCAGTATTTT.